Only a few counts were recorded for the clone carrying this T cell receptor beta chain. Its target is unknown. One entry per CDR3 protein, called by TCRdb with MiXCR from the RT-PCR reads. The sample shows a few hundred thousand distinct CDR3 sequences, around 15% of them seen only once. The record originates from a study of response to subunit inactivated influenza vaccine. Whole-study results and caveats: It was the authors' suggestion that each seasonal influenza vaccination recruits few new T cells.

Germline V CDR1 and CDR2: MNHEY, SVGEGT. V lost 0 bases, J lost 2 bases, and 10 bases lay in between. This CDR3 is built from 15 residues. The receptor comes from a man in his forties or fifties who received an inactivated influenza vaccine. The rearrangement links TRBV6-2 or TRBV6-3 to TRBJ2-5; no reliable D call. The source material was PBMCs from blood, sampled 11 to 12 days after vaccination. The CDR3 loop reads CASSYSWHDQETQYF. DNA for the CDR3: TGTGCCAGCAGTTACTCCTGGCACGATCAAGAGACCCAGTACTTC.